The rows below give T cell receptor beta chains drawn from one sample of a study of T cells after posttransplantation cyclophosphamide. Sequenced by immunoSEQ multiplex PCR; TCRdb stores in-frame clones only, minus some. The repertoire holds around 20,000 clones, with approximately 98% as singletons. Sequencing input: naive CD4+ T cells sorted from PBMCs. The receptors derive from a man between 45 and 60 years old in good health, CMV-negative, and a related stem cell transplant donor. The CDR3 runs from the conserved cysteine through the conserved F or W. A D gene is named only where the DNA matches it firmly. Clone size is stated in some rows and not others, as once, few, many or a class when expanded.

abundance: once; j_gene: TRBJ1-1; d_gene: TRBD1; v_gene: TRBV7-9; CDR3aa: CASSLRRTGENTEAFF; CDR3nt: TGTGCCAGCAGCTTAAGAAGGACAGGGGAGAACACTGAAGCTTTCTTT
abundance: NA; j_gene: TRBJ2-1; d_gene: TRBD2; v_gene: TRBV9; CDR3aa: CASSVGGLGGDEQFF; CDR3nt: TGTGCCAGCAGCGTCGGGGGACTAGGTGGCGATGAGCAGTTCTTC
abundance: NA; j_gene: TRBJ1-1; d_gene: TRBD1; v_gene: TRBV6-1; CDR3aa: CASSGRDSMNTEAFF; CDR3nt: TGTGCCAGCAGTGGCCGGGACAGCATGAACACTGAAGCTTTCTTT
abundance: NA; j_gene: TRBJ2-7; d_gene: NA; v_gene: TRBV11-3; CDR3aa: CASSRDDTYAREQYF; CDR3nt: TGTGCCAGCAGCCGAGATGACACTTATGCGAGAGAGCAGTACTTC
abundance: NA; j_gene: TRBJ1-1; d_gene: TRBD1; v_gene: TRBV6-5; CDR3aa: CASSQTGTGKAFF; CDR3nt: TGTGCCAGCAGTCAGACCGGGACAGGGAAAGCTTTCTTT
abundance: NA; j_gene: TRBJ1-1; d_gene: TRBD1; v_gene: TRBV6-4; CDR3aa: CASRVQGGNTEAFF; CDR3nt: TGTGCCAGCAGAGTACAGGGGGGAAATACTGAAGCTTTCTTT
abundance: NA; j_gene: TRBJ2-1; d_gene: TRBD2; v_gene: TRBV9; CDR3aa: CASTGLANYNEQFF; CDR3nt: TGTGCCAGCACCGGACTAGCGAACTACAATGAGCAGTTCTTC
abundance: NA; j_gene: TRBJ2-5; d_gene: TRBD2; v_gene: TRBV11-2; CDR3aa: CASSLAASGRQTQYF; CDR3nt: TGTGCCAGCAGCTTAGCTGCTAGCGGGAGACAGACCCAGTACTTC
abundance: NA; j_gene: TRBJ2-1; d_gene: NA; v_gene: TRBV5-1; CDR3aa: CASRLSGHPSNEQFF; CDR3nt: TGCGCCAGCAGGTTGTCGGGACATCCGAGTAATGAGCAGTTCTTC
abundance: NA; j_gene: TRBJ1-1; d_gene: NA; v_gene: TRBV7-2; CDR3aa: CASSQANTEAFF; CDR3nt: TGTGCCAGTAGCCAGGCAAACACTGAAGCTTTCTTT
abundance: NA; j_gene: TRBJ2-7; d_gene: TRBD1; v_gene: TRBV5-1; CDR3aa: CASSWDSSYEQYF; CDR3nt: TGCGCCAGCAGCTGGGACAGCTCCTACGAGCAGTACTTC
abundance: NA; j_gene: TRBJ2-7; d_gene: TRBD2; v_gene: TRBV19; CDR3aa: CASRRLAGDYEQYF; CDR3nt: TGTGCCAGTAGGAGACTAGCGGGGGACTACGAGCAGTACTTC
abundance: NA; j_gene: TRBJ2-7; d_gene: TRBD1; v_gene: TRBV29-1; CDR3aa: CSALGGTGGPYEQYF; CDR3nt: TGCAGCGCCCTGGGGGGGACAGGGGGTCCCTACGAGCAGTACTTC
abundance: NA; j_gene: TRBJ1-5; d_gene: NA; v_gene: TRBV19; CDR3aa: CASGGRGSQPQHF; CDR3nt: TGTGCCAGTGGAGGCCGGGGGAGTCAGCCCCAGCATTTT
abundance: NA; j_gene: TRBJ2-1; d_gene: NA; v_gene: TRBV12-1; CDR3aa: CASGPVLGGTYNEQFF; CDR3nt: TGTGCCAGCGGGCCGGTGCTCGGGGGTACCTACAATGAGCAGTTCTTC